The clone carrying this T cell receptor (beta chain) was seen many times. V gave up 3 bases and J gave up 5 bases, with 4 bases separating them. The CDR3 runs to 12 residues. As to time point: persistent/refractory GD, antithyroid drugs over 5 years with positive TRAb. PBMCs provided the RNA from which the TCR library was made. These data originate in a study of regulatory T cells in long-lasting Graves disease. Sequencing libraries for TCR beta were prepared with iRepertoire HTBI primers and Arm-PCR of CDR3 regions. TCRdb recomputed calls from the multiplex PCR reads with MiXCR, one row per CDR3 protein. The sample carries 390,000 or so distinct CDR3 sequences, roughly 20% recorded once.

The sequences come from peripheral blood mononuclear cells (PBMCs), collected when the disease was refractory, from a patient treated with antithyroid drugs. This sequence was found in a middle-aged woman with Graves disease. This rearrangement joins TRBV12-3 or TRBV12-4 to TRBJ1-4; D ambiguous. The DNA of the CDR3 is TGTGCCAGCAGTTTCGGGAATGAAAAACTGTTTTTT. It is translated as CASSFGNEKLFF.